This TCR beta chain was profiled in a study of cytomegalovirus exposure and HLA in healthy donors. Findings and limits, study-wide: Later genetic work tied a missense DCLRE1C variant to beta-chain V and J trimming.

Primers: 60 Vbeta forward and 13 Jbeta reverse. Sequencing used immunoSEQ multiplex PCR; TCRdb keeps in-frame clones, though not all of them. The table includes roughly 100,000 clones, about 77% detected once. The V gene lost 1 base and the J gene lost 0 bases, with 10 bases spanning the gap. The CDR3 contains 16 residues. Germline V CDR1 and CDR2: SGHRS, YFSETQ. Details on this clone: Its target is not known.

The sequencing input was PBMCs. This clonotype was sampled from a woman in her late teens or twenties in good health and CMV-seropositive. This chain connects TRBV5-1 to TRBJ2-2, with a tentative D call TRBD1 (6 bases). CDR3 in DNA: TGCGCCAGCAGCTTGCAGGGGCAGACGAACACCGGGGAGCTGTTTTTT. Translation gives CASSLQGQTNTGELFF.